This is a list of T cell receptor beta chains from one sample in a study of OX40 agonist ivuxolimab in advanced cancers. Using immunoSEQ multiplex PCR, the repertoire was profiled, and TCRdb retains in-frame clones only, with some absent. This table has roughly 90,000 clones, approximately 85% appearing once. Sequences were derived from CD4+ or CD8+ T cells sorted from blood, sampled in a trial of the OX40 agonist ivuxolimab. The receptor set was obtained from an adult with an advanced solid tumor such as melanoma, head and neck, liver or kidney cancer. CDR3s include the opening cysteine and the closing phenylalanine or tryptophan. The D gene is left open where the match is weak. The size of a clone is reported for some rows only, either as once, few or many, or as a class for expanded clones.

.	16	TRBV2	TRBJ1-3	.	CAGSTLQGSSGNTIYF	TGTGCCGGTTCTACCTTACAGGGCAGCTCTGGAAACACCATATATTTT
.	14	TRBV27	TRBJ1-1	once	CASSSSTVHSEAFF	.
TRBD1	14	TRBV18	TRBJ2-3	.	CASSPQGGTDTQYF	TGTGCCAGCTCACCGCAGGGGGGCACAGATACGCAGTATTTT
TRBD2	14	TRBV7-3	TRBJ2-1	.	CASSNSGNYNEQFF	TGTGCCAGCAGTAACAGCGGGAACTACAATGAGCAGTTCTTC
.	13	TRBV11-2	TRBJ2-6	.	CASSFRGANVLTF	TGTGCCAGCAGCTTCCGGGGGGCCAACGTCCTGACTTTC
.	16	TRBV7-9	TRBJ1-2	.	CASSNIGRIGGYGYTF	TGTGCCAGCAGCAATATAGGGAGGATCGGTGGCTATGGCTACACCTTC
.	15	TRBV28	TRBJ1-2	.	CASSFTGRRTWGYTF	TGTGCCAGCAGTTTTACGGGTCGACGGACATGGGGCTACACCTTC
TRBD2	15	TRBV9	TRBJ2-7	.	CASSVAASGVYEQYF	TGTGCCAGCAGCGTAGCGGCTAGCGGAGTCTACGAGCAGTACTTC
.	15	TRBV27	TRBJ1-5	.	CASSSDGINNQPQHF	TGTGCCAGCAGTTCTGACGGGATAAACAATCAGCCCCAGCATTTT
.	14	TRBV10-3	TRBJ1-1	once	CAIAELEWVTEAFF	TGTGCCATCGCGGAGTTGGAGTGGGTCACTGAAGCTTTCTTT
.	14	TRBV2	TRBJ2-5	.	CASSERLDGETQYF	TGTGCCAGCAGTGAAAGGCTAGATGGGGAGACCCAGTACTTC
.	13	TRBV7-3	TRBJ2-7	.	CASSLIGGNEQYF	TGTGCCAGCAGCTTAATCGGGGGTAACGAGCAGTACTTC
TRBD2	13	TRBV10-1	TRBJ2-1	.	CASRTSGDNEQFF	TGCGCCAGCAGGACTAGCGGGGACAATGAGCAGTTCTTC
TRBD1	13	TRBV19	TRBJ1-2	few	CATQRQGNDGYTF	TGTGCCACCCAAAGACAGGGTAATGATGGCTACACCTTC
.	14	TRBV5-1	TRBJ2-2	.	CASSAQGATGELFF	TGCGCCAGCAGCGCGCAGGGTGCTACCGGGGAGCTGTTTTTT
.	13	TRBV29-1	TRBJ2-7	.	CSGGGQDKGEQYF	TGCAGCGGCGGAGGGCAGGATAAAGGCGAGCAGTACTTC
TRBD1	14	TRBV7-9	TRBJ2-5	.	CASSRGDRQETQYF	TGTGCCAGCAGCCGCGGGGACAGGCAAGAGACCCAGTACTTC
TRBD1	15	TRBV6-1	TRBJ1-4	.	CASTRDRGDYEKLFF	TGTGCCAGCACCAGGGACAGGGGGGACTACGAAAAACTGTTTTTT
.	12	TRBV29-1	TRBJ1-2	.	CSVETGNYGYTF	TGCAGCGTTGAAACAGGGAACTATGGCTACACCTTC
.	16	TRBV19	TRBJ2-2	.	CASKQARASNTGELFF	TGTGCCAGTAAGCAGGCCAGGGCATCGAACACCGGGGAGCTGTTTTTT
TRBD2	16	TRBV6-1	TRBJ2-3	.	CASSDPSAGGADTQYF	TGTGCCAGCAGTGATCCCTCAGCGGGGGGAGCAGATACGCAGTATTTT
.	14	TRBV12-5	TRBJ1-1	few	CASGLVPYSTEAFF	TGTGCTAGTGGTTTGGTACCCTATAGCACTGAAGCTTTCTTT
TRBD1	15	TRBV7-8	TRBJ1-5	.	CASSLRTGGNQPQHF	TGTGCCAGCAGCCTACGGACAGGGGGAAATCAGCCCCAGCATTTT
.	17	TRBV7-8	TRBJ1-3	.	CASSPIGVPQSGNTIYF	TGTGCCAGCAGCCCCATCGGGGTCCCTCAATCGGGAAACACCATATATTTT
.	15	TRBV6-5	TRBJ1-6	.	CASSFMDRINSPLHF	TGTGCCAGCAGCTTCATGGACAGAATTAATTCACCCCTCCACTTT
.	17	TRBV7-8	TRBJ1-4	.	CASSLTGGQFTNEKLFF	TGTGCCAGCAGCTTAACGGGAGGGCAGTTCACTAATGAAAAACTGTTTTTT
.	13	TRBV6-5	TRBJ1-1	.	CATYPNLNTEAFF	TGTGCCACCTATCCTAATTTGAACACTGAAGCTTTCTTT
.	14	TRBV5-1	TRBJ2-7	.	CASSLASYRGEQYF	TGCGCCAGCAGCTTGGCCTCCTACCGGGGCGAGCAGTACTTC
.	15	TRBV7-2	TRBJ2-7	.	CASSLVGGVAYEQYF	TGTGCCAGCAGCTTAGTAGGAGGAGTAGCCTACGAGCAGTACTTC